The rows below give T cell receptor beta chains drawn from one sample of a study of cytomegalovirus exposure and HLA in healthy donors. TCRdb keeps only in-frame clones here, not all; method: immunoSEQ multiplex PCR. The sample holds over 130,000 clones, 76% seen once. Sequenced material: PBMCs. These receptors all come from a middle-aged man in good health and CMV-seronegative. Both conserved end residues are part of each CDR3. The order of the fields is V gene, J gene, CDR3 protein.

v_call: TRBV5-4
j_call: TRBJ1-4
cdr3_aa: CASRPGQTTNEKLFF

v_call: TRBV11-2
j_call: TRBJ2-7
cdr3_aa: CASSFSGGESYEQYF

v_call: TRBV28
j_call: TRBJ1-2
cdr3_aa: CASSSPASTGRYYGYTF

v_call: TRBV19
j_call: TRBJ1-5
cdr3_aa: CASSMYGGETNQPQHF

v_call: TRBV29-1
j_call: TRBJ2-1
cdr3_aa: CSAGQNNPSYNEQFF

v_call: TRBV7-2
j_call: TRBJ2-5
cdr3_aa: CASSYLGLAGGGTQETQYF

v_call: TRBV27
j_call: TRBJ2-3
cdr3_aa: CASSLRQLAGATDTQYF

v_call: TRBV7-2
j_call: TRBJ1-3
cdr3_aa: CASSSPRGRNTIYF

v_call: TRBV7-8
j_call: TRBJ1-2
cdr3_aa: CASSPTRLWDYGYTF

v_call: TRBV12-2
j_call: TRBJ1-2
cdr3_aa: CASRLPGMDYGYTF

v_call: TRBV29-1
j_call: TRBJ2-5
cdr3_aa: CSVESDRGGETQYF

v_call: TRBV27
j_call: TRBJ2-7
cdr3_aa: CASSFGRFYEQYF

v_call: TRBV7-9
j_call: TRBJ2-3
cdr3_aa: CASSQVAGGGADTQYF

v_call: TRBV28
j_call: TRBJ2-3
cdr3_aa: CASATSGLGDTQYF

v_call: TRBV9
j_call: TRBJ2-5
cdr3_aa: CASSTGLAGGQETQYF

v_call: TRBV4-1
j_call: TRBJ1-2
cdr3_aa: CASSQGFGGYTF

v_call: TRBV9
j_call: TRBJ1-3
cdr3_aa: CASSVAGSGNTIYF

v_call: TRBV19
j_call: TRBJ2-2
cdr3_aa: CASSPRQGSGELFF

v_call: TRBV12-2
j_call: TRBJ2-7
cdr3_aa: CASRFRDISYEQYF

v_call: TRBV10-3
j_call: TRBJ1-2
cdr3_aa: CAISESTTGGYGYTF

v_call: TRBV29-1
j_call: TRBJ1-1
cdr3_aa: CSVEDLSGTLNTEAFF

v_call: TRBV28
j_call: TRBJ2-7
cdr3_aa: CASSLFQTGTYEQYF

v_call: TRBV27
j_call: TRBJ2-7
cdr3_aa: CASKGQGYEQYF

v_call: TRBV7-3
j_call: TRBJ2-6
cdr3_aa: CASSLGQHSGANVLTF

v_call: TRBV7-9
j_call: TRBJ1-5
cdr3_aa: CASSLWGTDQPQHF

v_call: TRBV6-1
j_call: TRBJ2-3
cdr3_aa: CASSEEVYGDTQYF

v_call: TRBV5-1
j_call: TRBJ2-1
cdr3_aa: CASSLGLAAYNEQFF

v_call: TRBV4-2
j_call: TRBJ2-3
cdr3_aa: CASSQLLAASTDTQYF

v_call: TRBV28
j_call: TRBJ2-5
cdr3_aa: CASSLAVQWTQYF

v_call: TRBV29-1
j_call: TRBJ2-3
cdr3_aa: CSVEEGGVDTDTQYF

v_call: TRBV7-8
j_call: TRBJ2-1
cdr3_aa: CASSLGTTHEQFF

v_call: TRBV2
j_call: TRBJ2-1
cdr3_aa: CASKQDSYNEQFF

v_call: TRBV7-2
j_call: TRBJ1-1
cdr3_aa: CASSLGGGQNTEAFF

v_call: TRBV30
j_call: TRBJ2-7
cdr3_aa: CAWSGIQGALREQYF

v_call: TRBV7-6
j_call: TRBJ1-4
cdr3_aa: CASSLREAGEKLFF

v_call: TRBV7-9
j_call: TRBJ2-7
cdr3_aa: CASSPTGGGSYEQYF

v_call: TRBV4-3
j_call: TRBJ2-1
cdr3_aa: CASSQSVGGQSYNEQFF

v_call: TRBV4-1
j_call: TRBJ2-7
cdr3_aa: CASSQTPSYEQYF

v_call: TRBV6-5
j_call: TRBJ2-7
cdr3_aa: CASRRGQLSYEQYF

v_call: TRBV28
j_call: TRBJ2-7
cdr3_aa: CASSRGEDRGPYEQYF

v_call: TRBV7-6
j_call: TRBJ2-1
cdr3_aa: CASSPRTSGGPPYNEQFF

v_call: TRBV7-2
j_call: TRBJ2-3
cdr3_aa: CASSLRLAGSTDTQYF

v_call: TRBV27
j_call: TRBJ2-3
cdr3_aa: CASSLVAGGFADTQYF

v_call: TRBV7-8
j_call: TRBJ2-7
cdr3_aa: CASSLGIAGASYEQYF

v_call: TRBV7-3
j_call: TRBJ2-3
cdr3_aa: CASSWTGSNTDTQYF

v_call: TRBV7-2
j_call: TRBJ2-7
cdr3_aa: CASSFRDRGGTEQYF

v_call: TRBV25-1
j_call: TRBJ2-5
cdr3_aa: CASSMTSGRETQYF

v_call: TRBV5-1
j_call: TRBJ2-3
cdr3_aa: CASSYTGGATTTDTQYF

v_call: TRBV28
j_call: TRBJ2-7
cdr3_aa: CASRTLAGGLYEQYF

v_call: TRBV21-1
j_call: TRBJ1-5
cdr3_aa: CASSHIGRAGCGNQPQHF

v_call: TRBV30
j_call: TRBJ1-1
cdr3_aa: CAWTVKDSGHKF

v_call: TRBV5-1
j_call: TRBJ2-5
cdr3_aa: CASSLVFAGEGETQHF

v_call: TRBV5-6
j_call: TRBJ2-5
cdr3_aa: CASSLAAGKAGETQYF

v_call: TRBV9
j_call: TRBJ2-2
cdr3_aa: CASSEGLAGVTGELFF

v_call: TRBV2
j_call: TRBJ2-1
cdr3_aa: CASPTREKGNEQFF

v_call: TRBV9
j_call: TRBJ2-5
cdr3_aa: CASSPTTSGRPETQYF

v_call: TRBV6-5
j_call: TRBJ2-7
cdr3_aa: CASSLTGLGYEQYF